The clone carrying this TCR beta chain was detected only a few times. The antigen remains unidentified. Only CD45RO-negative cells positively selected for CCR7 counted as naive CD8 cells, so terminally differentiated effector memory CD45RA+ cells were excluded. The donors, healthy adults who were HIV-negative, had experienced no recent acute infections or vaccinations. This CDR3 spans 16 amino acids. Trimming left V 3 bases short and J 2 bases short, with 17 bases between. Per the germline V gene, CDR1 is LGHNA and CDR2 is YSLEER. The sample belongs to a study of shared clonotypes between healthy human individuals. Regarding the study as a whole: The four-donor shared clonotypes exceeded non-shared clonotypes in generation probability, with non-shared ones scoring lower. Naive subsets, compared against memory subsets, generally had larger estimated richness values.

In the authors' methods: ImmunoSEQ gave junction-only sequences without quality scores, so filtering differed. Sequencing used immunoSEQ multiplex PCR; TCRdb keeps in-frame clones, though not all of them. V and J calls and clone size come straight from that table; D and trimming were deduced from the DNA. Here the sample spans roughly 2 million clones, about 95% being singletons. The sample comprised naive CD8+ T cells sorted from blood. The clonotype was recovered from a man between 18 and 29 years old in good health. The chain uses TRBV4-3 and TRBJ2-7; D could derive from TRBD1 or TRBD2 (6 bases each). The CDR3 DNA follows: TGCGCCAGCAGCCAGGTTTGGGGGGCTCCGCCCTACGAGCAGTACTTC. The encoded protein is CASSQVWGAPPYEQYF.